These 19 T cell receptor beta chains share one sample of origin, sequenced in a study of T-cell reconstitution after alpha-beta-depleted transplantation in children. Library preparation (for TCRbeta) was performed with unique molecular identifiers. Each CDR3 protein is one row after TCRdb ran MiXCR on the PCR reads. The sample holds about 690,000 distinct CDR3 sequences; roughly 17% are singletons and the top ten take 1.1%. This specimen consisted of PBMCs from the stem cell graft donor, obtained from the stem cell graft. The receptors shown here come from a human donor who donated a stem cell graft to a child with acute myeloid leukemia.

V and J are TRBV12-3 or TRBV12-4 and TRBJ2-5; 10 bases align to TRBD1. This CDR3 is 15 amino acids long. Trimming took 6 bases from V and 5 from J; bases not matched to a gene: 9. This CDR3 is CASSPGDRGIETQYF. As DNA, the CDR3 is TGTGCCAGCAGCCCCGGGGACAGGGGAATCGAGACCCAGTACTTC.

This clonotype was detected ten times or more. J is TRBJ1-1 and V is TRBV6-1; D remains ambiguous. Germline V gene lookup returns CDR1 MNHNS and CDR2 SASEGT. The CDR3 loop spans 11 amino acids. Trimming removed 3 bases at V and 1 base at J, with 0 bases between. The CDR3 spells CASSENTEAFF. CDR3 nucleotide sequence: TGTGCCAGCAGTGAGAACACTGAAGCTTTCTTT.

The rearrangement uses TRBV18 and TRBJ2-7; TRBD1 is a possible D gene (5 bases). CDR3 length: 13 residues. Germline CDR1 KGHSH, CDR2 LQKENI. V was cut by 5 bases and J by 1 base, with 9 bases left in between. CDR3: CASSSRVSYEQYF. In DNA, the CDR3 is TGTGCCAGCTCATCCAGGGTATCCTACGAGCAGTACTTC.

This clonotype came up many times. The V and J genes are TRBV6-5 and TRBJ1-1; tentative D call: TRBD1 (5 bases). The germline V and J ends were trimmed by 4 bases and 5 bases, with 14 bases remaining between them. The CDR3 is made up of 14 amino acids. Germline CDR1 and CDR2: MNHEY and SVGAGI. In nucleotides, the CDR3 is TGTGCCAGCAGTTCACGGGGCGCCGGAACTGAAGCTTTCTTT. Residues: CASSSRGAGTEAFF.

CDR3 sequence (DNA): TGCAGTGCTCTAATCGGGTACGAGCAGTACGTC. Residues: CSALIGYEQYV. V and J are TRBV20-1 and TRBJ2-7, with D unclear. The CDR3 totals 11 residues. The ends were cut back, 5 bases at V and 4 bases at J, with 9 bases in the middle. Germline CDR1 reads DFQATT; CDR2 reads SNEGSKA (reference sequence).

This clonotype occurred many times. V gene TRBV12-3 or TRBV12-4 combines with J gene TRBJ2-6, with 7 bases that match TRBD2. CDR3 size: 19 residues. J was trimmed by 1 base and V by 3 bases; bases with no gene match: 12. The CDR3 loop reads CASSFPGRGGNSGANVLTF. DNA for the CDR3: TGTGCCAGCAGTTTCCCAGGGAGGGGTGGGAATTCTGGGGCCAACGTCCTGACTTTC.

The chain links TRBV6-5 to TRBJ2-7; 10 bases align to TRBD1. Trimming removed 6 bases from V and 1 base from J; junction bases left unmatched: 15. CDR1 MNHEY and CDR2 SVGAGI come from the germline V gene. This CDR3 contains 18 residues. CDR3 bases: TGTGCCAGCAGCCGCCGTGACCCCGGGACAGGGGTTTCCTACGAGCAGTACGTC. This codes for CASSRRDPGTGVSYEQYV.

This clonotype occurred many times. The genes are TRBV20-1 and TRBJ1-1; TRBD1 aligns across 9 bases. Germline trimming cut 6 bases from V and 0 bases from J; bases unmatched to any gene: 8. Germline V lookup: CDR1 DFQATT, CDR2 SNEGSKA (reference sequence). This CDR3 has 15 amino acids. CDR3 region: CSAPSGQGMNTEAFF. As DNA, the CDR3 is TGCAGTGCCCCATCGGGACAGGGAATGAACACTGAAGCTTTCTTT.

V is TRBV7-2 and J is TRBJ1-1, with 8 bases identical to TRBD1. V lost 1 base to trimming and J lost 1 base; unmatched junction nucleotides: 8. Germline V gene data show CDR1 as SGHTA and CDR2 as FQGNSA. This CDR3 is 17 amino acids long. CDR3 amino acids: CASSLGGNRGKNTEAFF. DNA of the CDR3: TGTGCCAGCAGCTTAGGAGGGAACAGGGGGAAGAACACTGAAGCTTTCTTT.

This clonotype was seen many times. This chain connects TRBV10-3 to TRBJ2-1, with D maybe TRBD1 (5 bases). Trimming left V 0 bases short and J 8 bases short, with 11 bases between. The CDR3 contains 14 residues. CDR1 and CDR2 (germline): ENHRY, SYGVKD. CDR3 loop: CAISESIGRDEQFF. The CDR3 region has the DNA TGTGCCATCAGTGAGTCGATAGGCAGGGATGAGCAGTTCTTC.

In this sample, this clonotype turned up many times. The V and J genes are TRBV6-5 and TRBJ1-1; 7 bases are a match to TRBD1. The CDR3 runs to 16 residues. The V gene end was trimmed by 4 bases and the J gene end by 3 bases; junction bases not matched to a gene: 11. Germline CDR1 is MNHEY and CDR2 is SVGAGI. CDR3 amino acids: CASSSLYRGEDTEAFF. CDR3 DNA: TGTGCCAGCAGTTCTCTATACAGGGGTGAGGACACTGAAGCTTTCTTT.

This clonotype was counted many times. The DNA of the CDR3 is TGCAGTGCTAGAGAAGGGCAGGGGCGGATGTACGAGCAGTACTTC. This translates into CSAREGQGRMYEQYF. The genes are TRBV20-1 and TRBJ2-7; TRBD1 is a possible D gene (6 bases). Per the germline V gene, CDR1 is DFQATT and CDR2 is SNEGSKA (reference sequence). V lost 0 bases to trimming and J lost 4 bases, with 16 bases between them. CDR3 length: 15 amino acids.

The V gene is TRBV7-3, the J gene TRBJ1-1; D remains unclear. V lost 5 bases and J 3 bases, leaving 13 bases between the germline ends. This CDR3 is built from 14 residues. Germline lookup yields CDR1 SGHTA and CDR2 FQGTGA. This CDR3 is CASSLLGGDTEAFF. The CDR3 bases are TGTGCCAGCAGCCTCCTAGGCGGGGACACTGAAGCTTTCTTT.

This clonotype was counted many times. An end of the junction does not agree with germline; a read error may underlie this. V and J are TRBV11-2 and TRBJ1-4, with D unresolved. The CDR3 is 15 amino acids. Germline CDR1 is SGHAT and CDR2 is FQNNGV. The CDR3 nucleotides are TGTGCCAGCAGCCTAGACATAGCACCTAATGAAAAACTGTTTTTT. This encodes CASSLDIAPNEKLFF.

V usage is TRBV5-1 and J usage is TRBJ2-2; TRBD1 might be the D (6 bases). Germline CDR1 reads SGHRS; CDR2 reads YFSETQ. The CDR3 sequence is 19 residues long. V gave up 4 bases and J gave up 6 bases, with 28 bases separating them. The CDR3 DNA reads TGCGCCAGCAGCGGGGGTAAGGGGCCGGCGACTGGACAGTCCGGGGAGCTGTTTTTT. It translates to CASSGGKGPATGQSGELFF.

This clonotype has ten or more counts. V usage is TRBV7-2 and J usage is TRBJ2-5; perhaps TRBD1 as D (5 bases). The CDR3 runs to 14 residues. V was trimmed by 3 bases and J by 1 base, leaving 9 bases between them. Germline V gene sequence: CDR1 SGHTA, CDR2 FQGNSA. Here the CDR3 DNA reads TGTGCCAGCAGCTTCGCAGGGCCCCAAGAGACCCAGTACTTC. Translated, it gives CASSFAGPQETQYF.

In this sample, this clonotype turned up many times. For the CDR3, the DNA is TGCAGTGCTAGGCAGACAGCCTACGAGCAGTACTTC. Its protein product is CSARQTAYEQYF. This chain joins TRBV20-1 and TRBJ2-7, with a possible D match to TRBD1 (5 bases). The CDR3 spans 12 residues. The germline V gene encodes CDR1 DFQATT and CDR2 SNEGSKA (reference sequence). Trimming removed 3 bases at V and 2 bases at J, with 8 bases between.

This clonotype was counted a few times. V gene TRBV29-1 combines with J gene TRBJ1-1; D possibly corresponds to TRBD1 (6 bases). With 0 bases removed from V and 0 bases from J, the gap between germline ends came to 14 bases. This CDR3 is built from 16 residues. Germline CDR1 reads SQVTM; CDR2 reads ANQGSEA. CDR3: CSVEDQGGHVNTEAFF. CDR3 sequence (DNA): TGCAGCGTTGAAGATCAAGGGGGACATGTGAACACTGAAGCTTTCTTT.

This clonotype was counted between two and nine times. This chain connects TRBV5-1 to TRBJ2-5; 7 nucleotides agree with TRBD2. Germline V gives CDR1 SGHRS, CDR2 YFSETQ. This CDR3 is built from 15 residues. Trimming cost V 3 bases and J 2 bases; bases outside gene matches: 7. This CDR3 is CASSYRDYYQETQYF. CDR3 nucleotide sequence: TGCGCCAGCAGCTACCGGGACTACTATCAAGAGACCCAGTACTTC.